This TCR beta chain was sequenced during a study of blood T cell repertoires in COVID-19. Looking at the study overall: The study drew acute and convalescent COVID-19 samples from the United States, Italy and Spain.

In the source study's methods: Estimates of nucleated cell counts were drawn from the amplification of reference gene primers. Assay used: immunoSEQ multiplex PCR; TCRdb lists only in-frame clones, some missing. V and J calls and clone size come straight from that table; D and trimming were deduced from the DNA. The profile shows 100,000 or so clones, 85% of them singletons. CDR1 LNHNV and CDR2 YYDKDF come from the germline V gene (reference sequence). Trimming pared 3 bases from V and 7 bases from J, leaving 13 bases between. This CDR3 region has 13 residues. This sequence was found in a woman in her 70s with active or convalescent COVID-19. The chain combines TRBV15 with TRBJ2-7; D is ambiguous. Sequenced: peripheral blood. Here the CDR3 DNA reads TGTGCCACCAGCAGGGAGAGACTGGAGGAGCAGTACTTC. Amino acid sequence: CATSRERLEEQYF.